One sample yielded the 21 T cell receptor beta chains listed below, sequenced in a study of T cell changes during pregnancy in multiple sclerosis. Here immunoSEQ multiplex PCR was the method, and the copy in TCRdb shows in-frame clones only, minus some. This table has tens of thousands of clones, 91% appearing once. The material sequenced was CD4+ T cells from peripheral blood mononuclear cells, taken before pregnancy. All receptors come from a female donor with multiple sclerosis, enrolled in a pregnancy study.

V and J are TRBV10-3 and TRBJ2-7; 8 bases align to TRBD1. Trimming took 4 bases from V and 0 from J; bases not matched to a gene: 5. CDR1 and CDR2 (germline): ENHRY, SYGVKD. The CDR3 runs to 15 residues. CDR3 residues: CAISGGQGSSYEQYF. In DNA, the CDR3 is TGTGCCATCAGTGGTGGACAGGGAAGCTCCTACGAGCAGTACTTC.

J is TRBJ1-1 and V is TRBV5-6, with D possibly TRBD1 on 6 matching bases. Between the trimmed V and J ends, which lost 4 bases and 6 bases, there was a span of 10 bases. Germline assignment: CDR1 SGHDT and CDR2 YYEEEE. The length of the CDR3 is 12 residues. The CDR3, as DNA: TGTGCCAGCAGCGACTACAGGGCTGAAGCTTTCTTT. Translated: CASSDYRAEAFF.

The chain has TRBV10-2 and TRBJ1-2, with D perhaps TRBD1 (5 bases). Germline V lookup: CDR1 WSHSY, CDR2 SAAADI. The CDR3 length is 17 residues. Trimming stripped 2 bases from V and 4 bases from J, with 20 bases between. The CDR3 sequence is CASSEEPAGSGAYGYTF. DNA of the CDR3: TGCGCCAGCAGTGAGGAGCCCGCGGGATCCGGGGCCTATGGCTACACCTTC.

CDR3 bases: TGTGCCAGCAGCTTAGGTCTAGCGGGGGGCACAGATACGCAGTATTTT. Amino acid sequence: CASSLGLAGGTDTQYF. This rearrangement joins TRBV11-3 to TRBJ2-3; 10 bases align to TRBD2. This CDR3 comprises 16 residues. Germline V gives CDR1 SGHNT, CDR2 YENEEA. Germline trimming cut 1 base from V and 1 base from J; bases unmatched to any gene: 2.

This clone was recorded once. This chain connects TRBV7-9 to TRBJ2-5, with 12 bases that match TRBD2. With 5 bases clipped from V and 2 bases from J, the junction kept 15 bases outside the gene matches. The germline CDR1 and CDR2 sequences are SEHNR and FQNEAQ (reference sequence). CDR3 length equals 19 residues. CDR3 protein: CASSRVGPTSGGLQETQYF. CDR3 in DNA: TGTGCCAGCAGCCGCGTGGGGCCCACTAGCGGGGGGCTTCAAGAGACCCAGTACTTC. Filled out from reference TRBV7-9 and TRBJ2-5, the complete variable domain reads DTGVSQNPRHKITKRGQNVTFRCDPISEHNRLYWYRQTLGQGPEFLTYFQNEAQLEKSRLLSDRFSAERPKGSFSTLEIQRTEQGDSAMYLCASSRVGPTSGGLQETQYFGPGTRLLVL.

The table lists this clone with a few counts. The chain recombines TRBV4-1 with TRBJ2-3; 8 bases align to TRBD2. The CDR3 loop spans 16 amino acids. V lost 0 bases, J lost 2 bases, and 4 bases stayed unmatched. Germline V gene data show CDR1 as MGHRA and CDR2 as YSYEKL. The CDR3, as DNA: TGCGCCAGCAGCCAAGATGCGGGGGGTTTCACAGATACGCAGTATTTT. Amino acids: CASSQDAGGFTDTQYF.

The CDR3 bases are TGTGCCACAAGAAACAGGGGAGGTGAAAAACTGTTTTTT. Its protein is CATRNRGGEKLFF. This chain connects TRBV10-3 to TRBJ1-4, with 7 bases that match TRBD1. Germline assignment: CDR1 ENHRY and CDR2 SYGVKD. The ends lost 10 bases at V and 7 bases at J; junction bases unmatched: 9. The length of the CDR3 is 13 residues.

This clone was found a few times. V and J are TRBV6-6 and TRBJ1-1; D may be TRBD1 (5 bases). Germline-derived CDR1 and CDR2 are MNHNY and SVGAGI (reference sequence). This CDR3 has 15 amino acids. Trimming removed 6 bases from V and 3 bases from J, with 17 bases in between. Written as DNA, the CDR3 is TGTGCCAGCAGCCCATTACCGCGGGGGGACACTGAAGCTTTCTTT. As protein: CASSPLPRGDTEAFF.

V and J are TRBV6-1 and TRBJ1-2; 7 positions agree with TRBD1. The junction had 13 bases not matched to a gene; V was cut back by 5 bases and J by 7 bases. This CDR3 comprises 15 residues. CDR1 and CDR2 (germline): MNHNS, SASEGT. The CDR3 loop reads CASSSLTGNFGGYTF. The CDR3 coding sequence is TGTGCCAGCAGTTCACTGACAGGGAACTTTGGTGGCTACACCTTC.

The V call is TRBV5-1, the J call TRBJ1-2; D unresolved. The CDR3 contains 13 residues. V was pared by 4 bases and J by 2 bases, with 9 bases between. From germline, CDR1 is SGHRS and CDR2 YFSETQ. The CDR3 loop is CASSIDWNYGYTF. Written as DNA, the CDR3 is TGCGCCAGCAGCATAGACTGGAACTATGGCTACACCTTC. The full variable domain, in which reference TRBV5-1 and TRBJ1-2 provide the parts outside the CDR3, is KAGVTQTPRYLIKTRGQQVTLSCSPISGHRSVSWYQQTPGQGLQFLFEYFSETQRNKGNFPGRFSGRQFSNSRSEMNVSTLELGDSALYLCASSIDWNYGYTFGSGTRLTVV.

V and J are TRBV6-5 and TRBJ1-3; D is possibly TRBD1 (6 bases). CDR1 MNHEY and CDR2 SVGAGI come from the germline V gene. V was trimmed by 6 bases and J by 0 bases, leaving 12 bases between them. This CDR3 comprises 15 residues. CDR3 protein: CASRPTGYSGNTIYF. CDR3 DNA: TGTGCCAGCAGACCAACAGGGTACTCTGGAAACACCATATATTTT.

The V gene is TRBV7-3, the J gene TRBJ1-2; 7 bases fit TRBD1. Unmatched junction bases numbered 19, after V lost 5 bases and J lost 4 bases. From germline, CDR1 is SGHTA and CDR2 FQGTGA. The CDR3 sequence is 18 residues long. Here the CDR3 DNA reads TGTGCCAGCAGCCCGGAACCGGGACAGTTTTATAGTGGCTATGGCTACACCTTC. The encoded protein is CASSPEPGQFYSGYGYTF.

J is TRBJ1-1 and V is TRBV2; TRBD1 might be the D (5 bases). The CDR3 sequence is 12 residues long. The germline V gene has CDR1 SNHLY and CDR2 FYNNEI. Trimming shortened V by 10 bases and J by 3 bases, and 12 bases separated the two germline ends. CDR3 in amino acids: CATTWGDTEAFF. DNA of the CDR3: TGTGCCACCACATGGGGGGACACTGAAGCTTTCTTT. Variable domain in full (rest from reference TRBV2 and TRBJ1-1): EPEVTQTPSHQVTQMGQEVILRCVPISNHLYFYWYRQILGQKVEFLVSFYNNEISEKSEIFDDQFSVERPDGSNFTLKIRSTKLEDSAMYFCATTWGDTEAFFGQGTRLTVV.

Only one count was recorded for this clone. The V gene is TRBV5-4, the J gene TRBJ1-1; D unresolved. The CDR3 totals 14 residues. Per the germline V gene, CDR1 is SGHNT and CDR2 is YYREEE (reference sequence). Trimming shortened V by 0 bases and J by 2 bases, and 8 bases separated the two germline ends. The CDR3 nucleotides are TGTGCCAGCAGCTTGGGCACTTTAAACACTGAAGCTTTCTTT. It encodes CASSLGTLNTEAFF.

This sequence joins TRBV5-1 and TRBJ2-2; 7 bases are a match to TRBD1. The CDR3 runs to 15 residues. CDR1 and CDR2 from the germline V gene are SGHRS and YFSETQ. With V trimmed by 4 bases and J by 1 base, 4 bases remained unmatched. In DNA, the CDR3 is TGCGCCAGCAGCCCTCGACAGGGGAACACCGGGGAGCTGTTTTTT. This encodes CASSPRQGNTGELFF.

V and J are TRBV6-6 and TRBJ2-1, with 7 nucleotides matching TRBD2. After removal of 2 bases from V and 4 bases from J, the junction contained 5 bases not matched to a gene. The CDR3 length is 15 residues. The germline V gene encodes CDR1 MNHNY and CDR2 SVGAGI (reference sequence). CDR3 protein: CASSYEAGDYNEQFF. Written as DNA, the CDR3 is TGTGCCAGCAGTTACGAGGCGGGGGATTACAATGAGCAGTTCTTC.

The sample holds one count of this clone. V is TRBV11-3 and J is TRBJ2-4; 9 bases align to TRBD1. The CDR3 is 16 residues long. Germline V gene lookup returns CDR1 SGHNT and CDR2 YENEEA. Losses at the gene ends were 4 bases for V and 1 base for J; bases not matched to a gene: 5. CDR3 nucleotides: TGTGCCAGCAGCTCCGGACAGGGGATCGCCAAAAACATTCAGTACTTC. Its protein product is CASSSGQGIAKNIQYF.

The chain employs TRBV7-8 and TRBJ1-5, with 9 bases lining up with TRBD1. Germline V gene data show CDR1 as SGHVS and CDR2 as FQNEAQ. The CDR3 totals 16 residues. The V and J ends lost 4 bases and 4 bases, in that order; junction bases with no gene match: 8. The CDR3 sequence is CASSSYGQGKNQPQHF. CDR3 coding DNA: TGTGCCAGCAGCTCTTACGGACAGGGGAAAAATCAGCCCCAGCATTTT.

This rearrangement joins TRBV2 to TRBJ2-1; 11 nucleotides agree with TRBD2. Germline-derived CDR1 and CDR2 are SNHLY and FYNNEI. This CDR3 spans 15 amino acids. Germline trimming cut 1 base from V and 7 bases from J; bases unmatched to any gene: 3. CDR3 DNA sequence: TGTGCCAGCAGTGAAGAATGGACTAGCGGGAATGAGCAGTTCTTC. This translates into CASSEEWTSGNEQFF.

The chain has TRBV9 and TRBJ2-6; no definite D call. The V end was cut by 6 bases, the J end by 2 bases, with 9 bases between. CDR3 size: 14 residues. Germline V gene lookup returns CDR1 SGDLS and CDR2 YYNGEE. The chain's CDR3 is CASTSRTGANVLTF. CDR3 bases: TGTGCCAGCACGTCTAGGACTGGGGCCAACGTCCTGACTTTC. The whole variable domain, filled in from reference TRBV9 and TRBJ2-6, reads DSGVTQTPKHLITATGQRVTLRCSPRSGDLSVYWYQQSLDQGLQFLIQYYNGEERAKGNILERFSAQQFPDLHSELNLSSLELGDSALYFCASTSRTGANVLTFGAGSRLTVL.

This rearrangement joins TRBV2 to TRBJ1-4; D uncertain. There are 12 residues in the CDR3. V was pared by 5 bases and J by 2 bases, with 3 bases between. Per germline, CDR1 SNHLY and CDR2 FYNNEI. The CDR3 here is CASSPTNEKLFF. The CDR3 coding sequence is TGTGCCAGCAGTCCTACTAATGAAAAACTGTTTTTT. Filled out from reference TRBV2 and TRBJ1-4, the complete variable domain reads EPEVTQTPSHQVTQMGQEVILRCVPISNHLYFYWYRQILGQKVEFLVSFYNNEISEKSEIFDDQFSVERPDGSNFTLKIRSTKLEDSAMYFCASSPTNEKLFFGSGTQLSVL.